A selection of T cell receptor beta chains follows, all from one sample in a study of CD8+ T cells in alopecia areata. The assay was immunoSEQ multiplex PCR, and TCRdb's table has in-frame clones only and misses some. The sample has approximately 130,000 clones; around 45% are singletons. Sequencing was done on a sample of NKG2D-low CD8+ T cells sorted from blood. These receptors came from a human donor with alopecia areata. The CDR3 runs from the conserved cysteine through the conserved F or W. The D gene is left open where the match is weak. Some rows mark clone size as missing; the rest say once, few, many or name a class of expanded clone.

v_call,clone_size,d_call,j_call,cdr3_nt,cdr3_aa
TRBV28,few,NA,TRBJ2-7,TGTGCCAGCACGATCGACGGAGGCTACGAGCAGTACTTC,CASTIDGGYEQYF
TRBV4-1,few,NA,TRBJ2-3,TGCGCCAGCAGCCAAGGGAGAGGCGGGGCAGATACGCAGTATTTT,CASSQGRGGADTQYF
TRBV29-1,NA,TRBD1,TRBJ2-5,TGCAGCGCCCTGGGGGACAGGGATTTTAGGGAGACCCAGTACTTC,CSALGDRDFRETQYF
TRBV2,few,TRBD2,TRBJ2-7,TGTGCCATCGGGGGGGACGAGCAGTACTTC,CAIGGDEQYF
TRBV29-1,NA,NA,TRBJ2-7,TGCAGCGTTGAACAGGGTGTCGAGCAGTACTTC,CSVEQGVEQYF
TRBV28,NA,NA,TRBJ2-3,TGTTCGATTGCGGGGATTACAGATACGCAGTATTTT,CSIAGITDTQYF
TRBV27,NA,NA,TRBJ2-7,TGTGCCAGCAGCGGGGGGCAGGGTGAGCAGTACTTC,CASSGGQGEQYF
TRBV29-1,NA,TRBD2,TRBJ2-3,TGCAGCGTTGAAGATTGGGCGGGAGGGCACGAGGCAGATACGCAGTATTTT,CSVEDWAGGHEADTQYF
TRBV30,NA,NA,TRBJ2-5,TGTGCCTGGAGTAAAGACTCAGAACGAGAGACCCAGTACTTC,CAWSKDSERETQYF
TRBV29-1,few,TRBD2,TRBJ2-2,TGCAGCGTTGAAGCGGGGCCCGGGGGGTCAAGTTACACCGGGGAGCTGTTTTTT,CSVEAGPGGSSYTGELFF
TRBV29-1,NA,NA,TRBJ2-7,TGCAGCGTTGAAGGAACCGAGACAGGGACTGAATACGAGCAGTACTTC,CSVEGTETGTEYEQYF
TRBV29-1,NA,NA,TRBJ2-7,TGCAGCGTTGAAGATCTTGCGGGGGCGAACTACGAGCAGTACTTC,CSVEDLAGANYEQYF
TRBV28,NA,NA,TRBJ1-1,TGTGCCAGCAGTTTGACGGGGAGGAACACTGAAGCTTTCTTT,CASSLTGRNTEAFF
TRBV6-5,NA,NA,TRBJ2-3,TGTGCCAGCAGTGCCGCGACACTCGGCACAGATACGCAGTATTTT,CASSAATLGTDTQYF
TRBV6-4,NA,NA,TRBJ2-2,TGTGCCAGCAGTGAGAAGTTAACCGGGGAGCTGTTTTTT,CASSEKLTGELFF
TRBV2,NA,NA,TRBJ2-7,TGTGCCAGCACCGGAGATCCAGACAACTACGAGCAGTACTTC,CASTGDPDNYEQYF
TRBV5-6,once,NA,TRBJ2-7,TGTGCCAGCAGCGGAATGAGTCACGAGCAGTACTTC,CASSGMSHEQYF
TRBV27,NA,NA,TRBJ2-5,TGTGCCAGCAGTTCCACTCAAGAGACCCAGTACTTC,CASSSTQETQYF
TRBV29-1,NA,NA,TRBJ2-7,TGCAGCGCCGGCGGCGGAACCTCCTACGAGCAGTACTTC,CSAGGGTSYEQYF
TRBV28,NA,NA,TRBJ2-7,TGTGCCAGCAGTTTAATGGACAGACCCTACGAGCAGTACTTC,CASSLMDRPYEQYF
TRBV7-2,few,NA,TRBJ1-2,TGTGCCAGCAGCTTAGTGTCGGGCGGCGGAACCTTC,CASSLVSGGGTF
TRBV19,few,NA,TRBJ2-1,TGTGCCAGTAGCGGGGAGCCCAATGAGCAGTTCTTC,CASSGEPNEQFF
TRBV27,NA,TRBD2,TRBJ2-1,TGTGCCAGCAGTTTATCGAGGACTAGCGGGAGGGCCCGGCAGTTCTTC,CASSLSRTSGRARQFF
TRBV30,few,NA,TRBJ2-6,TGTGCCTGGACCAGGGGTGCTGGGGCCAACGTCCTGACTTTC,CAWTRGAGANVLTF
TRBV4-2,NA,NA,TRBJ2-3,TGTGCCAGCAGCCACGTTGGAGATACGCAGTATTTT,CASSHVGDTQYF
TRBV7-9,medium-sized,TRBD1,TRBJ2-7,TGTGCCAGCAGCTTGGGACAGGCGTTGGAGCAGTACTTC,CASSLGQALEQYF
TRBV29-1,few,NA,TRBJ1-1,TGCAGCGTGTGGGGAAACACTGAAGCTTTCTTT,CSVWGNTEAFF